This T cell receptor beta chain was observed in a study of human T cells and chemical hapten exposure. This clonotype has just a few counts. Stated time point: patch test 2, 6 weeks after DPC sensitization. The treatment here: therapeutic diphenylcyclopropenone sensitization with weekly scalp DPC. V dropped 3 bases and J dropped 7; count of bases not matched to a gene: 9. The CDR3 totals 15 residues. Germline V gene data show CDR1 as SGDLS and CDR2 as YYNGEE. TCRdb called the RACE reads again in MiXCR, with one record for every CDR3 protein. The table lists roughly 140,000 distinct CDR3 sequences, 12% of them singletons.

The TCR was taken from a woman aged 50 to 60 with alopecia areata. Some clones in this sample may be carry-over from other donors' samples. The sample here was whole blood, taken in connection with sensitization to the hapten diphenylcyclopropenone (DPC). The chain joins TRBV9 to TRBJ1-3; 8 positions agree with TRBD1. CDR3 region: CASSDRTGQSNTIYF. Here the CDR3 DNA reads TGTGCCAGCAGCGATCGGACAGGGCAGTCCAACACCATATATTTT.